This passage covers 28 T cell receptor beta chains from one sample sequenced in a study of blood T cells in healthy people across ages. PCR was performed a second time for about 7 to 11 cycles using a sample-barcoded 5' primer and a J-beta primer mix. MiXCR, applied by TCRdb to the 5' RACE reads, yields one record per CDR3 protein. Among about 1 million distinct CDR3 sequences listed, more than 40% were seen once. What was sequenced was blood. These receptors were collected from a woman in her sixties in good health.

V is TRBV20-1 and J is TRBJ2-3, with 9 nucleotides matching TRBD2. The V gene's germline CDR1 is DFQATT and CDR2 SNEGSKA (reference sequence). The V and J ends lost 5 bases and 0 bases, in that order; junction bases with no gene match: 3. The CDR3 has 14 residues. The CDR3 region has the DNA TGCAGTGCTGATAGCGGGAGTAGCACAGATACGCAGTATTTT. It yields the protein CSADSGSSTDTQYF.

This clonotype was found once. This chain connects TRBV3-1 to TRBJ2-3, with TRBD2 identical over 9 bases. J gave up 4 bases and V 0 bases, and 8 bases lay outside the gene matches. Looked up from germline, CDR1 is LGHDT and CDR2 is YNNKEL (reference sequence). This CDR3 contains 17 residues. CDR3 in amino acids: CASSQEISGSRADTQYF. The DNA of the CDR3 is TGTGCCAGCAGCCAAGAGATTAGCGGGAGCAGGGCAGATACGCAGTATTTT.

The V gene is TRBV12-5, the J gene TRBJ2-5; no clear D. V gave up 11 bases and J gave up 11 bases, with 15 bases separating them. Germline V CDR1 and CDR2: LGHNT, FRNRAP. The CDR3 totals 10 residues. The CDR3: CAGQDNEQYF. DNA of the CDR3: TGTGCTGGCCAGGATAATGAGCAGTACTTC. Filled out from reference TRBV12-5 and TRBJ2-5, the complete variable domain reads DARVTQTPRHKVTEMGQEVTMRCQPILGHNTVFWYRQTMMQGLELLAYFRNRAPLDDSGMPKDRFSAEMPDATLATLKIQPSEPRDSAVYFCAGQDNEQYFGPGTRLLVL.

To note about this clonotype: An end of the junction does not agree with germline; a read error may underlie this. The CDR3 bases are TGTGCCCCCCCGGGGGAGAGCTCTGGGGCCGACGTCCTGACTTTC. As protein: CAPPGESSGADVLTF. The rearrangement joins TRBV10-3 to TRBJ2-6, with D possibly matching TRBD2 (6 bases). Germline assignment: CDR1 ENHRY and CDR2 SYGVKD. The CDR3 length is 15 residues.

The chain employs TRBV27 and TRBJ2-3; TRBD2 matches at 13 bases. The CDR3 runs 19 residues. Germline V lookup: CDR1 MNHEY, CDR2 SMNVEV (reference sequence). Trimming removed 8 bases from V and 2 bases from J; junction bases left unmatched: 16. CDR3 in amino acids: CASQHRGTSGTRHTDTQYF. CDR3 nucleotide sequence: TGTGCCAGCCAACACCGGGGGACTAGCGGGACCCGACACACAGATACGCAGTATTTT.

There are a few counts of this clonotype. V usage is TRBV5-5 and J usage is TRBJ2-5; TRBD1 agrees at 8 bases. J gave up 9 bases and V 4 bases, and 11 bases lay outside the gene matches. The CDR3 is 14 amino acids. The germline V gene has CDR1 SGHKS and CDR2 YYEKEE (reference sequence). This CDR3 reads CASSRTGGQGAQYF. The CDR3 bases are TGTGCCAGCAGCCGCACAGGGGGTCAAGGGGCCCAGTACTTC.

Only one count was recorded for this clonotype. The chain employs TRBV21-1 and TRBJ2-1; the DNA was not compared with TRBD2, the D call given in the table. TRBV21-1 is a recognized pseudogene. The CDR3 is 17 residues long. In nucleotides, the CDR3 is TGTGCCAGCAGCAAACGGACTAGCGGGACTTATCAATGGGAGCAGTTCTTC. It translates to CASSKRTSGTYQWEQFF.

V gene TRBV7-8 combines with J gene TRBJ2-5; D is undetermined. V dropped 3 bases and J dropped 5 bases, with 10 bases sitting between them. Germline V gene sequence: CDR1 SGHVS, CDR2 FQNEAQ. This CDR3 is built from 13 residues. CDR3 sequence: CASSLVIMETQYF. Written as DNA, the CDR3 is TGTGCCAGCAGCTTGGTGATAATGGAGACCCAGTACTTC. Together with reference TRBV7-8 and TRBJ2-5, the CDR3 gives the full variable domain: GAGVSQSPRYKVAKRGQDVALRCDPISGHVSLFWYQQALGQGPEFLTYFQNEAQLDKSGLPSDRFFAERPEGSVSTLKIQRTQQEDSAVYLCASSLVIMETQYFGPGTRLLVL.

The V call is TRBV28, the J call TRBJ2-7; 7 bases line up with TRBD2. The ends lost 0 bases at V and 4 bases at J; junction bases unmatched: 18. This CDR3 has 19 amino acids. Per the germline V gene, CDR1 is MDHEN and CDR2 is SYDVKM. DNA of the CDR3: TGTGCCAGCAGTTTATGGAACGAGCGGGAACCTCCTATTAATTACGAGCAGTACTTC. Translation gives CASSLWNEREPPINYEQYF.

V and J are TRBV27 and TRBJ1-5, with TRBD1 identical over 12 bases. The CDR3 is made up of 15 amino acids. CDR1 and CDR2 (germline): MNHEY, SMNVEV (reference sequence). Trimming cost V 3 bases and J 7 bases; bases outside gene matches: 4. DNA for the CDR3: TGTGCCAGCAGTTTGGGGACAGGGGGCGGGCAGCCCCAGCATTTT. Its protein product is CASSLGTGGGQPQHF.

The J gene is TRBJ1-5, the V gene TRBV27; D is unresolved. Germline V gives CDR1 MNHEY, CDR2 SMNVEV (reference sequence). This CDR3 contains 14 residues. V was cut by 3 bases and J by 7 bases, with 13 bases left in between. The CDR3 region has the DNA TGTGCCAGCAGTTTGGACGGGATGAGACAGCCCCAGCATTTT. Its translation is CASSLDGMRQPQHF.

The chain recombines TRBV20-1 with TRBJ2-4, with TRBD2 matching over 9 bases. Germline CDR1 reads DFQATT; CDR2 reads SNEGSKA (reference sequence). The CDR3 runs 14 residues. V lost 6 bases and J lost 0; bases outside the gene matches: 3. CDR3 DNA: TGCAGTGCCCCTAGCGGGGTAGCCAAAAACATTCAGTACTTC. Its protein product is CSAPSGVAKNIQYF.

Worth noting for this clonotype: A much more abundant neighbour one base away suggests this may be a read error. This sequence joins TRBV27 and TRBJ2-6; D remains unclear. The germline V gene encodes CDR1 MNHEY and CDR2 SMNVEV (reference sequence). The CDR3 length is 15 residues. CDR3 nucleotide sequence: TGTTCCAGCAGCCAACCCGGCTCTGGGGCCAACGTCCTGACTTTC. This codes for CSSSQPGSGANVLTF.

The chain carries TRBV3-1 and TRBJ2-1; D is unclear. In germline, CDR1 is LGHDT, CDR2 YNNKEL (reference sequence). Trimming stripped 0 bases from V and 0 bases from J, with 6 bases between. There are 15 residues in the CDR3. The CDR3 DNA is TGTGCCAGCAGCCAAGACCCCAGCTCCTACAATGAGCAGTTCTTC. Protein product: CASSQDPSSYNEQFF.

This chain links TRBV20-1 with TRBJ2-7, with TRBD2 identical over 7 bases. The CDR3 runs to 13 residues. The V gene's germline CDR1 is DFQATT and CDR2 SNEGSKA (reference sequence). CDR3 bases: TGCGGTGTCCTAGCGGACGGCTCCTACGAGCAGTACTTC. It specifies CGVLADGSYEQYF.

This chain joins TRBV5-1 and TRBJ2-1; D call uncertain. V was cut by 1 base and J by 8 bases, with 7 bases left in between. This CDR3 is built from 12 residues. Germline V gives CDR1 SGHRS, CDR2 YFSETQ. CDR3 sequence: CASSLWYDEQFF. CDR3 nucleotide sequence: TGCGCCAGCAGCTTGTGGTACGATGAGCAGTTCTTC.

About this clonotype itself: The junction does not match germline at one end; this may be a read error. The V and J genes are TRBV6-1 and TRBJ2-3; D is uncertain. The CDR3 runs to 13 residues. CDR1 and CDR2 (germline): MNHNS, SASEGT. The CDR3 region is CASSPTYTDTQYF. CDR3 sequence (DNA): TGTGCCAGCAGTCCAACATACACCGATACGCAGTACTTT.

This clonotype was observed many times. The chain has TRBV18 and TRBJ2-5; D gene ambiguous. CDR3 length: 13 amino acids. The V gene's germline CDR1 is KGHSH and CDR2 LQKENI. Deletions cut 8 bases from V and 1 base from J, with 11 bases between. This chain's CDR3 is CASSPTSQETQYF. The CDR3 bases are TGTGCCAGCAGTCCGACAAGCCAAGAGACCCAGTACTTC.

J is TRBJ1-1 and V is TRBV14, with 7 bases fitting TRBD1. This CDR3 contains 15 residues. Looked up from germline, CDR1 is SGHDN and CDR2 is FVKESK. After removal of 7 bases from V and 3 bases from J, the junction contained 11 bases not matched to a gene. CDR3 nucleotide sequence: TGTGCCAGCAAGCCCGGGACAGACAAGGACACTGAAGCTTTCTTT. Translating gives CASKPGTDKDTEAFF.

The chain is built from TRBV27 and TRBJ2-1; 10 bases match TRBD2. CDR1 MNHEY and CDR2 SMNVEV come from the germline V gene (reference sequence). This CDR3 is built from 20 residues. V shed 1 base and J 2 bases; nucleotides not matched to a gene: 14. CDR3 sequence: CASSLLPSGRREMTYNEQFF. Written as DNA, the CDR3 is TGTGCCAGCAGTTTATTACCTAGCGGGAGAAGAGAGATGACCTACAATGAGCAGTTCTTC.

About this clonotype itself: A clone one base away is much larger, so this may be a read error. This sequence joins TRBV20-1 and TRBJ2-1, with 9 bases identical to TRBD2. Germline V lookup: CDR1 DFQATT, CDR2 SNEGSKA (reference sequence). The CDR3 covers 14 residues. The CDR3 sequence is CSARGLAGDNERFF. The CDR3 DNA follows: TGCAGTGCTAGGGGATTAGCGGGAGACAATGAGCGGTTCTTC.

V and J are TRBV7-9 and TRBJ2-3, with D perhaps TRBD1 (7 bases). Germline values: CDR1 SEHNR, CDR2 FQNEAQ (reference sequence). Deletions cut 5 bases from V and 4 bases from J, with 25 bases between. This CDR3 comprises 18 residues. The chain's CDR3 is CASSPIDPGEGAPDTQYF. The CDR3 DNA is TGTGCCAGCAGCCCAATCGACCCGGGAGAGGGGGCCCCAGATACGCAGTATTTT.

J is TRBJ1-5 and V is TRBV7-9; unclear D gene. The V and J ends lost 6 bases and 10 bases respectively, with 16 bases between them. The CDR3 is 13 residues long. CDR1 is SEHNR, CDR2 FQNEAQ, per germline (reference sequence). The CDR3 loop is CASSKGSESPQHF. CDR3 in DNA: TGTGCCAGCAGTAAGGGTTCGGAATCCCCCCAGCATTTT.

This clonotype has just one count. The chain combines TRBV28 with TRBJ1-2; TRBD1 agrees at 8 bases. The V gene end was trimmed by 5 bases and the J gene end by 6 bases; junction bases not matched to a gene: 8. The CDR3 sequence is 14 residues long. Germline-derived CDR1 and CDR2 are MDHEN and SYDVKM. The CDR3 DNA reads TGTGCCAGCAGTCAGGGGGACAGGCAGCATGGCTACACCTTC. Translating gives CASSQGDRQHGYTF.

This chain links TRBV20-1 with TRBJ1-3, with a tentative D call TRBD1 (6 bases). The CDR3 loop spans 13 amino acids. The germline CDR1 and CDR2 sequences are DFQATT and SNEGSKA (reference sequence). V lost 3 bases and J 4 bases, leaving 10 bases between the germline ends. For the CDR3, the DNA is TGCAGTGCTAGCAAAACAGGGGGAAACACCATATATTTT. This encodes CSASKTGGNTIYF.

This chain links TRBV29-1 with TRBJ2-7; 9 bases are a match to TRBD1. J was trimmed by 5 bases and V by 6 bases; bases with no gene match: 11. The CDR3 contains 14 residues. Germline lookup yields CDR1 SQVTM and CDR2 ANQGSEA. CDR3 sequence: CSVAAGQGENEQYF. CDR3 DNA sequence: TGCAGCGTCGCCGCGGGACAGGGCGAGAACGAGCAGTACTTC.

The genes are TRBV27 and TRBJ2-5; D gene uncertain. The CDR3 has 14 amino acids. Germline V gives CDR1 MNHEY, CDR2 SMNVEV (reference sequence). V was pared by 3 bases and J by 1 base, with 9 bases between. The CDR3 region has the DNA TGTGCCAGCAGTTTCAAGCGTACCCAAGAGACCCAGTACTTC. Translated, it gives CASSFKRTQETQYF.

This clonotype was counted only a few times. The chain carries TRBV28 and TRBJ2-5; 7 bases align to TRBD2. J lost 2 bases, V lost 5 bases, and 11 bases had no gene match. This CDR3 region has 16 residues. Looked up from germline, CDR1 is MDHEN and CDR2 is SYDVKM. The CDR3 sequence is CASSAPGAGNQETQYF. DNA of the CDR3: TGTGCCAGCAGTGCCCCGGGAGCGGGGAATCAAGAGACCCAGTACTTC.